Listed below are T cell receptor beta chains from one sample, sequenced in a study of Ad26.COV2.S vaccination and SARS-CoV-2 variants. Here immunoSEQ multiplex PCR was the method, and the copy in TCRdb shows in-frame clones only, minus some. The table shows about 350,000 clones, with about 88% occurring only once. The source material was peripheral blood, sampled in a trial of Ad26.COV2.S vaccine versus placebo. The receptors were gathered from a person between 18 and 65 years old who received the Ad26.COV2.S COVID-19 vaccine or a placebo. The CDR3 runs from the conserved cysteine through the conserved F or W. D genes are given only for firm matches.

j_gene: TRBJ2-3; len: 16; v_gene: TRBV30; d_gene: -; CDR3aa: CAWSSEGSNIADTQYF
j_gene: TRBJ2-7; len: 11; v_gene: TRBV20-1; d_gene: -; CDR3aa: CSAVKGYEQYF
j_gene: TRBJ2-7; len: 14; v_gene: TRBV4-1; d_gene: TRBD1; CDR3aa: CASSQTGANYEQYF
j_gene: TRBJ2-3; len: 15; v_gene: TRBV19; d_gene: -; CDR3aa: CASSMNRASTDTQYF
j_gene: TRBJ2-3; len: 16; v_gene: TRBV9; d_gene: TRBD2; CDR3aa: CASSVGPSGGADTQYF
j_gene: TRBJ2-1; len: 15; v_gene: TRBV4-1; d_gene: TRBD1; CDR3aa: CASSPGQGAGNEQFF
j_gene: TRBJ1-4; len: 13; v_gene: TRBV4-2; d_gene: -; CDR3aa: CASSRQVNEKLFF
j_gene: TRBJ2-3; len: 16; v_gene: TRBV3-1/TRBV3-2; d_gene: -; CDR3aa: CASSPRTHKSTDTQYF
j_gene: TRBJ1-2; len: 14; v_gene: TRBV7-2; d_gene: -; CDR3aa: CASSFSQGFYGYTF
j_gene: TRBJ2-7; len: 16; v_gene: TRBV9; d_gene: -; CDR3aa: CASSPGGGLASNEQYF
j_gene: TRBJ2-5; len: 12; v_gene: TRBV7-3; d_gene: -; CDR3aa: CASSAEGETQYF
j_gene: TRBJ2-1; len: 17; v_gene: TRBV7-8; d_gene: TRBD2; CDR3aa: CASSLALAARSYNEQFF
j_gene: TRBJ2-1; len: 15; v_gene: TRBV7-8; d_gene: TRBD1; CDR3aa: CASSPGTGSWGEQFF
j_gene: TRBJ2-7; len: 15; v_gene: TRBV5-4; d_gene: TRBD1; CDR3aa: CASSLVRQGFNEQYF
j_gene: TRBJ1-2; len: 15; v_gene: TRBV6-5; d_gene: -; CDR3aa: CASSILEGEGKGYTF
j_gene: TRBJ1-2; len: 17; v_gene: TRBV14; d_gene: TRBD1; CDR3aa: CASSQLRPGTGRSGYTF
j_gene: TRBJ1-2; len: 14; v_gene: TRBV7-9; d_gene: -; CDR3aa: CASRGAGGNYGYTF
j_gene: TRBJ1-2; len: 15; v_gene: TRBV5-6; d_gene: -; CDR3aa: CASSSEGIAGYGYTF
j_gene: TRBJ1-1; len: 14; v_gene: TRBV19; d_gene: -; CDR3aa: CASTPRGARTEAFF
j_gene: TRBJ2-3; len: 19; v_gene: TRBV5-4; d_gene: -; CDR3aa: CASSLEASGLTKSTDTQYF
j_gene: TRBJ2-3; len: 11; v_gene: TRBV6-5; d_gene: -; CDR3aa: CASKKGVTQYF
j_gene: TRBJ2-1; len: 19; v_gene: TRBV7-6; d_gene: TRBD2; CDR3aa: CASSSERGLAGGPHNEQFF
j_gene: TRBJ1-3; len: 14; v_gene: TRBV4-2; d_gene: -; CDR3aa: CASGVGGSGNTIYF
j_gene: TRBJ1-2; len: 15; v_gene: TRBV4-2; d_gene: -; CDR3aa: CASSQDPTINYGYTF
j_gene: TRBJ1-2; len: 15; v_gene: TRBV30; d_gene: TRBD1; CDR3aa: CAWGDRDREWYGYTF
j_gene: TRBJ2-1; len: 13; v_gene: TRBV7-3; d_gene: -; CDR3aa: CASSLTTNHEQFF
j_gene: TRBJ1-4; len: 17; v_gene: TRBV7-9; d_gene: -; CDR3aa: CASTLGPGKKGDEKLFF
j_gene: TRBJ1-1; len: 13; v_gene: TRBV27; d_gene: -; CDR3aa: CASSLAGPLEAFF
j_gene: TRBJ1-4; len: 15; v_gene: TRBV6-5; d_gene: TRBD1; CDR3aa: CASSLRGTGNEKLFF
j_gene: TRBJ2-7; len: 15; v_gene: TRBV12-2; d_gene: -; CDR3aa: CASRPTGLARCEQYF
j_gene: TRBJ2-3; len: 21; v_gene: TRBV3-1/TRBV3-2; d_gene: TRBD2; CDR3aa: CASSQEVGTSGFTGRTDTQYF
j_gene: TRBJ2-7; len: 13; v_gene: TRBV9; d_gene: TRBD1; CDR3aa: CASSSGQNYEQYF
j_gene: TRBJ2-5; len: 13; v_gene: TRBV5-1; d_gene: -; CDR3aa: CASSLMGTETQYF
j_gene: TRBJ2-7; len: 14; v_gene: TRBV7-2; d_gene: -; CDR3aa: CASSYWTDAYEQYF
j_gene: TRBJ2-3; len: 14; v_gene: TRBV15; d_gene: -; CDR3aa: CATSRDRGTDTQYF
j_gene: TRBJ1-3; len: 13; v_gene: TRBV11-2; d_gene: -; CDR3aa: CASSPVGGNTIYF
j_gene: TRBJ2-1; len: 15; v_gene: TRBV28; d_gene: -; CDR3aa: CASSLVGSEVNEQFF
j_gene: TRBJ2-1; len: 16; v_gene: TRBV27; d_gene: TRBD2; CDR3aa: CASSSTQGLRDNEQFF
j_gene: TRBJ1-1; len: 11; v_gene: TRBV20-1; d_gene: -; CDR3aa: CSLWGPTEAFF
j_gene: TRBJ2-1; len: 15; v_gene: TRBV11-3; d_gene: -; CDR3aa: CASSFAGASYNEQFF
j_gene: TRBJ2-7; len: 15; v_gene: TRBV21-1; d_gene: -; CDR3aa: CASSRRDVSTYEQYF
j_gene: TRBJ2-3; len: 12; v_gene: TRBV9; d_gene: -; CDR3aa: CASSLEGDTQYF
j_gene: TRBJ1-1; len: 16; v_gene: TRBV7-9; d_gene: -; CDR3aa: CASSPARGALNTEAFF
j_gene: TRBJ1-5; len: 16; v_gene: TRBV19; d_gene: TRBD1; CDR3aa: CASSRGDSTSNQPQHF
j_gene: TRBJ2-7; len: 12; v_gene: TRBV12-3/TRBV12-4; d_gene: -; CDR3aa: CASSLAPGEQYF
j_gene: TRBJ2-2; len: 17; v_gene: TRBV3-1/TRBV3-2; d_gene: -; CDR3aa: CASSQDRGQPNTGELFF
j_gene: TRBJ1-2; len: 13; v_gene: TRBV5-6; d_gene: -; CDR3aa: CASSRDPNYGYTF
j_gene: TRBJ2-1; len: 14; v_gene: TRBV27; d_gene: -; CDR3aa: CASSSDYPSNEQFF
j_gene: TRBJ1-4; len: 13; v_gene: TRBV30; d_gene: -; CDR3aa: CAWSRGTNEKLFF
j_gene: TRBJ1-6; len: 13; v_gene: TRBV9; d_gene: TRBD1; CDR3aa: CASSPGQGTPLHF